These T cell receptor beta chains were read from a single sample in a study of cytomegalovirus exposure and HLA in healthy donors. Profiling relied on immunoSEQ multiplex PCR, and the TCRdb table lists in-frame clones only, not all of them. The data contain under 200,000 clones, 60% to 80% of them singletons. Sequenced input: PBMCs. These receptors originate from a woman in her 40s in good health and CMV-seropositive. CDR3s include the opening cysteine and the closing phenylalanine or tryptophan. D genes are given only for firm matches. Part of the rows lack a size; the others show once, few, many or a class for expanded clones.

j_call | clone_size | v_call | d_call | cdr3_aa | cdr3_nt
TRBJ2-7 | few | TRBV5-1 | . | CASSLQGSSYEQYF | TGCGCCAGCAGCTTGCAGGGGAGCTCCTACGAGCAGTACTTC
TRBJ2-7 | . | TRBV6-5 | TRBD1 | CASSYQRTGDSYEQYF | TGTGCCAGCAGTTACCAGAGGACAGGAGACAGCTACGAGCAGTACTTC
TRBJ2-7 | . | TRBV5-1 | TRBD1 | CASRKTGNDEQYF | TGCGCCAGCAGAAAGACAGGGAACGACGAGCAGTACTTC
TRBJ1-5 | . | TRBV11-2 | . | CASSPRREQPQHF | TGTGCCAGCAGCCCCCGCAGGGAACAGCCCCAGCATTTT
TRBJ1-2 | . | TRBV30 | . | CAWSVLGGHGYTF | TGTGCCTGGAGTGTACTGGGGGGGCACGGCTACACCTTC
TRBJ2-1 | . | TRBV30 | TRBD1 | CAWDRGSYNEQFF | TGTGCCTGGGACAGGGGTTCCTACAATGAGCAGTTCTTC
TRBJ2-5 | . | TRBV7-8 | TRBD2 | CASSLGTSGTKTQYF | TGTGCCAGCAGCTTAGGGACTAGCGGGACGAAGACCCAGTACTTC
TRBJ2-7 | . | TRBV10-2 | . | CAVLSQSYEQYF | TGCGCCGTTCTTTCGCAGTCCTACGAGCAGTACTTC
TRBJ2-1 | . | TRBV4-2 | . | CASSQEGRNEQFF | TGTGCCAGCAGCCAAGAAGGGAGGAATGAGCAGTTCTTC
TRBJ2-3 | . | TRBV19 | TRBD1 | CASSIGSTGTDTQYF | TGTGCCAGTAGTATAGGGTCGACAGGGACAGATACGCAGTATTTT
TRBJ2-1 | . | TRBV6-1 | . | CASSLWGRNEQFF | TGTGCCAGCAGCTTATGGGGGAGGAATGAGCAGTTCTTC
TRBJ1-3 | few | TRBV9 | TRBD1 | CASSVEGTGSSGNTIYF | TGTGCCAGCAGCGTAGAAGGGACAGGGTCCTCTGGAAACACCATATATTTT
TRBJ2-7 | . | TRBV18 | . | CASSPSGGHEQYF | TGTGCCAGCTCACCATCAGGGGGGCACGAGCAGTACTTC
TRBJ1-1 | . | TRBV15 | . | CATSRDTGWNTEAFF | TGTGCCACCAGCAGAGATACGGGTTGGAACACTGAAGCTTTCTTT
TRBJ1-3 | . | TRBV18 | . | CASSPTQTGTSGNTIYF | TGTGCCAGCTCACCCACCCAGACGGGTACTTCTGGAAACACCATATATTTT
TRBJ2-7 | . | TRBV19 | . | CASSSRTRDF | TGTGCCAGTAGTTCCCGGACGAGGGACTTC
TRBJ2-7 | . | TRBV7-2 | . | CASSLANYEQYF | TGTGCCAGCAGCTTAGCGAACTACGAGCAGTACTTC
TRBJ2-1 | . | TRBV18 | TRBD2 | CASSPPSGGRNNEQFF | TGTGCCAGCTCACCACCGTCTGGCGGGAGAAACAATGAGCAGTTCTTC
TRBJ2-3 | few | TRBV15 | . | CATSRGSPSSTDTQYF | TGTGCCACCAGCAGAGGTTCTCCGTCTAGCACAGATACGCAGTATTTT
TRBJ2-5 | . | TRBV10-2 | . | CASSGRGGGQETQYF | TGCGCCAGCAGCGGGCGAGGAGGAGGACAAGAGACCCAGTACTTC
TRBJ2-1 | few | TRBV28 | TRBD2 | CASSWSGGRRNEQFF | TGTGCCAGCAGTTGGTCCGGCGGGAGGAGGAATGAGCAGTTCTTC
TRBJ2-5 | . | TRBV6-5 | . | CASSYSGGLETQYF | TGTGCCAGCAGTTACTCCGGAGGACTAGAGACCCAGTACTTC
TRBJ2-1 | . | TRBV2 | TRBD1 | CASTRQGGYNEQFF | TGTGCCAGCACTCGACAGGGGGGCTACAATGAGCAGTTCTTC
TRBJ1-5 | . | TRBV28 | TRBD1 | CASSTTGGWQPQHF | TGTGCCAGCAGTACGACAGGGGGATGGCAGCCCCAGCATTTT
TRBJ1-2 | . | TRBV6-6 | . | CASKSAGSHGYTF | TGTGCCAGCAAATCGGCAGGAAGCCATGGCTACACCTTC
TRBJ2-3 | . | TRBV7-8 | . | CASSFRDSPTDTQYF | TGTGCCAGCAGCTTCCGGGACTCACCCACAGATACGCAGTATTTT
TRBJ2-7 | . | TRBV25-1 | . | CASSEGGGRTGTREQYF | TGTGCCAGCAGTGAGGGGGGGGGTAGGACAGGGACGCGCGAGCAGTACTTC
TRBJ1-5 | . | TRBV6-6 | . | CASKWGENQPQHF | TGTGCCAGCAAATGGGGGGAGAATCAGCCCCAGCATTTT
TRBJ1-4 | . | TRBV7-2 | TRBD1 | CASSSTGGEGEKLFF | TGTGCCAGCAGCTCTACAGGGGGCGAGGGTGAAAAACTGTTTTTT
TRBJ2-7 | . | TRBV6-1 | TRBD2 | CASSGGRGRGTSGRAYEQYF | TGTGCCAGCAGTGGAGGCCGGGGGAGGGGGACTAGCGGGAGGGCCTACGAGCAGTACTTC
TRBJ2-3 | . | TRBV28 | . | CASSLSGPVDTQYF | TGTGCCAGCAGTTTATCAGGGCCAGTAGATACGCAGTATTTT
TRBJ2-7 | . | TRBV18 | TRBD2 | CASSLGGSGRGTSYEQYF | TGTGCCAGCTCACTCGGGGGTAGCGGGAGGGGGACCTCCTACGAGCAGTACTTC
TRBJ2-7 | . | TRBV5-5 | . | CASSLLVYSSYEQYF | TGTGCCAGCAGCTTGTTGGTATACAGCTCCTACGAGCAGTACTTC
TRBJ1-1 | . | TRBV27 | . | CASSPWRDTEAFF | TGTGCCAGCAGTCCATGGAGGGACACTGAAGCTTTCTTT
TRBJ2-3 | . | TRBV7-9 | . | CASSSVGAGTDTQYF | TGTGCCAGCAGCTCAGTGGGGGCGGGCACAGATACGCAGTATTTT
TRBJ2-1 | . | TRBV7-9 | TRBD2 | CASSVSGRAWGSYNEQFF | TGTGCCAGCAGCGTTAGCGGGAGGGCCTGGGGGTCCTACAATGAGCAGTTCTTC
TRBJ1-1 | . | TRBV15 | . | CATSRRGTEAFF | TGTGCCACCAGCAGACGGGGCACTGAAGCTTTCTTT
TRBJ2-1 | . | TRBV28 | . | CASSLQYNEQFF | TGTGCCAGCAGTTTACAGTACAATGAGCAGTTCTTC
TRBJ2-5 | . | TRBV5-1 | TRBD2 | CASSLAQAGGQETQYF | TGCGCCAGCAGCTTGGCCCAGGCGGGGGGCCAAGAGACCCAGTACTTC
TRBJ1-4 | . | TRBV7-9 | . | CASSPGQTTNEKLFF | TGTGCCAGCAGCCCAGGACAGACAACTAATGAAAAACTGTTTTTT
TRBJ2-3 | . | TRBV28 | TRBD1 | CASSFSRGLSTDTQYF | TGTGCCAGCAGTTTCTCCAGGGGGCTAAGCACAGATACGCAGTATTTT
TRBJ2-1 | . | TRBV6-4 | . | CASSEGSNIYNEQFF | TGTGCCAGCAGTGAGGGCAGCAACATCTACAATGAGCAGTTCTTC
TRBJ1-2 | . | TRBV6-1 | . | CASRGGRADNYGYTF | TGTGCCAGCAGGGGGGGGCGGGCCGATAACTATGGCTACACCTTC
TRBJ2-7 | once | TRBV11-3 | TRBD1 | CASSLDTGDPYYEQYF | TGTGCCAGCAGCTTAGATACAGGGGACCCTTACTACGAGCAGTACTTC
TRBJ2-3 | . | TRBV6-5 | TRBD2 | CASSYSNAGGGDTQYF | TGTGCCAGCAGTTACTCGAATGCGGGAGGGGGAGATACGCAGTATTTT
TRBJ1-5 | . | TRBV12-5 | TRBD1 | CASGATIPGTGGGWSNQPQHF | TGTGCTAGTGGGGCTACAATTCCCGGGACAGGGGGAGGTTGGAGCAATCAGCCCCAGCATTTT
TRBJ1-3 | once | TRBV9 | TRBD1 | CASSRPTGQRGNTIYF | TGTGCCAGCAGCAGACCGACAGGGCAGAGAGGAAACACCATATATTTT
TRBJ1-3 | once | TRBV9 | . | CASSSRSSSGNTIYF | TGTGCCAGCAGCTCCCGGTCCTCCTCTGGAAACACCATATATTTT
TRBJ2-2 | . | TRBV11-2 | . | CASSFGQATNTGELFF | TGTGCCAGCAGCTTTGGGCAGGCAACGAACACCGGGGAGCTGTTTTTT
TRBJ1-2 | few | TRBV29-1 | TRBD1 | CSVGTGVGYTF | TGCAGCGTTGGGACAGGGGTCGGCTACACCTTC
TRBJ1-3 | . | TRBV30 | . | CAWSVLGSWVGSPGNTIYF | TGTGCCTGGAGTGTACTAGGTTCGTGGGTCGGGAGTCCTGGAAACACCATATATTTT
TRBJ1-2 | . | TRBV19 | . | CASRLLPGTGDYGYTF | TGTGCCAGTAGGCTGCTACCAGGGACTGGTGACTATGGCTACACCTTC
TRBJ2-7 | . | TRBV15 | . | CATSRDRGTLGEQYF | TGTGCCACCAGCAGAGATCGAGGGACTTTGGGCGAGCAGTACTTC
TRBJ1-4 | . | TRBV5-5 | . | CASSERGGGWEKLFF | TGTGCCAGCAGCGAGAGAGGGGGGGGCTGGGAAAAACTGTTTTTT
TRBJ2-2 | . | TRBV5-1 | TRBD2 | CASSLLAVNTGELFF | TGCGCCAGCAGCTTACTAGCGGTAAACACCGGGGAGCTGTTTTTT
TRBJ2-7 | . | TRBV11-3 | . | CASSPGGGGPYEQYF | TGTGCCAGCAGCCCGGGGGGTGGGGGGCCTTACGAGCAGTACTTC
TRBJ2-6 | . | TRBV9 | . | CASSVDKLAGQLSGANVLTF | TGTGCCAGCAGCGTAGACAAGTTAGCGGGACAGCTCTCTGGGGCCAACGTCCTGACTTTC